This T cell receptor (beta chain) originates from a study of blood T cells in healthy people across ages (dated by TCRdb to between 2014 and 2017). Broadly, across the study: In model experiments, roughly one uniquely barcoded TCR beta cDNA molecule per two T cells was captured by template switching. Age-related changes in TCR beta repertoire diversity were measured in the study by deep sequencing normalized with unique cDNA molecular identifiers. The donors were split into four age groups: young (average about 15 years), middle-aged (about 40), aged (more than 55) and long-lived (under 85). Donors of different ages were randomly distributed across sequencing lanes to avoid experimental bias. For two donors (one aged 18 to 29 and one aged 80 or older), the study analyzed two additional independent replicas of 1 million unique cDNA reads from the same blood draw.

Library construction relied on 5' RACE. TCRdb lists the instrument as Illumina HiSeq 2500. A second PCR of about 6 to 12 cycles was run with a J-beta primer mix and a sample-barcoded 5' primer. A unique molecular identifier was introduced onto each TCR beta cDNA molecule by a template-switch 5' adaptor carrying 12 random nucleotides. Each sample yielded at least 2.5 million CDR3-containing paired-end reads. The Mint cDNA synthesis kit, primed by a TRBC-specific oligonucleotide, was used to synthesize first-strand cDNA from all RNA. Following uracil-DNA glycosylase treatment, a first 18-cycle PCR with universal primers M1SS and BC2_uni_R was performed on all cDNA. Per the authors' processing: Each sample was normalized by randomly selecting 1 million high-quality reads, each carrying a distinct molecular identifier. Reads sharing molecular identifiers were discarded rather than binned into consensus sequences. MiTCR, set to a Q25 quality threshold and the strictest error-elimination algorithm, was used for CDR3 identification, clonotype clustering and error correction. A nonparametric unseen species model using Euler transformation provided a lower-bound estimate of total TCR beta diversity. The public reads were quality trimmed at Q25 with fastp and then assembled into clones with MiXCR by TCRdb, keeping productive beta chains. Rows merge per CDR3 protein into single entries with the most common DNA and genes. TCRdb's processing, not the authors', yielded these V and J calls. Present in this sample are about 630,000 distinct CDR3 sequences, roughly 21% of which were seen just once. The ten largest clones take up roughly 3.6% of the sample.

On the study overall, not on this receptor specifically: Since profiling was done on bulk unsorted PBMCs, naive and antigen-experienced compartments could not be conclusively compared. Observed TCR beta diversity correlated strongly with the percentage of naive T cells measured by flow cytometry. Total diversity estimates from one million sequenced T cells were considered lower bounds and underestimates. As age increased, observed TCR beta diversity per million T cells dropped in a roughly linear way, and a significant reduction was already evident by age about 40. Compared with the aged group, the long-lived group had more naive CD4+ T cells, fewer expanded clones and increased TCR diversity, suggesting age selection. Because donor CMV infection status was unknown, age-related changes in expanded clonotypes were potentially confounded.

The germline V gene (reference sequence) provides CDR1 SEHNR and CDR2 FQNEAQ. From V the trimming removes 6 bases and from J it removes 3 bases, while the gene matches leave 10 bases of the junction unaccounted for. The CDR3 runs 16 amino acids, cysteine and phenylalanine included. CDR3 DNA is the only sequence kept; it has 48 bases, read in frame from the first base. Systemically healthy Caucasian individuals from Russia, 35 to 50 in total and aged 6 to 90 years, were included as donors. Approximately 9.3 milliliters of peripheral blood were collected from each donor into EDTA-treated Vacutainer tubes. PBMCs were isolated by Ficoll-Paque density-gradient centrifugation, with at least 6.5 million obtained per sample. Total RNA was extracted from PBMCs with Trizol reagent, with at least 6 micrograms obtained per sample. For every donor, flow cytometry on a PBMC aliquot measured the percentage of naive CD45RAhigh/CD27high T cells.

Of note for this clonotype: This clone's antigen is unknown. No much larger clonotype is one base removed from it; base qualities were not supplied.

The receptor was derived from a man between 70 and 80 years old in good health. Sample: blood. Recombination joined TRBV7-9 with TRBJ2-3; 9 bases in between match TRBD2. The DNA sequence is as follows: TGTGCCAGCAGATCATTAGCGGGAGATATGACAGATACGCAGTATTTT. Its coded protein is CASRSLAGDMTDTQYF.